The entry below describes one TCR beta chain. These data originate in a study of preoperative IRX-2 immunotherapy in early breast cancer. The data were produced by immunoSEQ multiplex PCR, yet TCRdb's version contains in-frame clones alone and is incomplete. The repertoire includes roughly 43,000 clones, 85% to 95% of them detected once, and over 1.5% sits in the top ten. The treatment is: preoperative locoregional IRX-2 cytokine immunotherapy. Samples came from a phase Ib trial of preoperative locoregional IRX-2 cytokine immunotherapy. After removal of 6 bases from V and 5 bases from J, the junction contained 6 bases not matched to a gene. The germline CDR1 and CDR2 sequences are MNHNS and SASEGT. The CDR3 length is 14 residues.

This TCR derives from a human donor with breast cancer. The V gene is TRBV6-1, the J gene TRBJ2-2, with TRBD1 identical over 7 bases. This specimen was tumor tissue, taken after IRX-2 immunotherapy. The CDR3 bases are TGTGCCAGCAGCAGGACAGGTTTTACCGGGGAGCTGTTTTTT. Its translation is CASSRTGFTGELFF.